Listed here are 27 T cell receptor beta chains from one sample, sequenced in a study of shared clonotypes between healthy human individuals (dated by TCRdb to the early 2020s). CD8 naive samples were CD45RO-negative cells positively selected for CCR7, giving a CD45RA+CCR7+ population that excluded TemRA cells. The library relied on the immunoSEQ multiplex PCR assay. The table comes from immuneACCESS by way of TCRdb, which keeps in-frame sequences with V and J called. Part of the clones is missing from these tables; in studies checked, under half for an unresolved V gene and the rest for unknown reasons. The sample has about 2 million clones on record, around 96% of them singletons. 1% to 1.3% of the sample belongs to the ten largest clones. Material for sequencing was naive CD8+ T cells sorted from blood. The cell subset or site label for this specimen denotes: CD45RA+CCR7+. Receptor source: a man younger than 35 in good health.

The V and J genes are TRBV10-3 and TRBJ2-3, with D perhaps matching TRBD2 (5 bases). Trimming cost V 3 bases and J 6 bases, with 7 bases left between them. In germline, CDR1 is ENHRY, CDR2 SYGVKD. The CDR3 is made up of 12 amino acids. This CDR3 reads CAISEPGDTQYF. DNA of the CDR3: TGTGCCATCAGTGAACCGGGGGATACGCAGTATTTT.

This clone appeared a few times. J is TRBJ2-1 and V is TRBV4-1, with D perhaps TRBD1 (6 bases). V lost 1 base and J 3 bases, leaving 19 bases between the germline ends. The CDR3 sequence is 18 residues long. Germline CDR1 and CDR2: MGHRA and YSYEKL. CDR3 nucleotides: TGCGCCAGCAGCCAAGTGGCCACAGGGAAAGGGGACTACAATGAGCAGTTCTTC. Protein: CASSQVATGKGDYNEQFF.

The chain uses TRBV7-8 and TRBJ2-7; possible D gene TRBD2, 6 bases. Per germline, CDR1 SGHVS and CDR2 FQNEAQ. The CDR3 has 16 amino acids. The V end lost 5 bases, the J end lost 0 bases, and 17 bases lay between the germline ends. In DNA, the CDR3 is TGTGCCAGCAGCCGATTGGGGGGACGGGCCTCCTACGAGCAGTACTTC. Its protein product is CASSRLGGRASYEQYF. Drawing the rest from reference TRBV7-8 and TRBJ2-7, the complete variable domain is GAGVSQSPRYKVAKRGQDVALRCDPISGHVSLFWYQQALGQGPEFLTYFQNEAQLDKSGLPSDRFFAERPEGSVSTLKIQRTQQEDSAVYLCASSRLGGRASYEQYFGPGTRLTVT.

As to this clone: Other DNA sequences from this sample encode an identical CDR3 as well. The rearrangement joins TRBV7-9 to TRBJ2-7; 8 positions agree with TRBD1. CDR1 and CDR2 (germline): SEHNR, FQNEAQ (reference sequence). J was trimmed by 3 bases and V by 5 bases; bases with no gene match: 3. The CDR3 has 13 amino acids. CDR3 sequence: CASSPGQGYEQYF. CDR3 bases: TGTGCCAGCAGCCCTGGACAGGGCTACGAGCAGTACTTC.

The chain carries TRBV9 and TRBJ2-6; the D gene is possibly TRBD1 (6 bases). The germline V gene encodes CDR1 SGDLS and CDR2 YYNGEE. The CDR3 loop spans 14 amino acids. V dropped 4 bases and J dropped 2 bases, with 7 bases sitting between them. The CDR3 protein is CASSSGAGANVLTF. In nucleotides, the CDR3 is TGTGCCAGCAGCTCAGGGGCTGGGGCCAACGTCCTGACTTTC.

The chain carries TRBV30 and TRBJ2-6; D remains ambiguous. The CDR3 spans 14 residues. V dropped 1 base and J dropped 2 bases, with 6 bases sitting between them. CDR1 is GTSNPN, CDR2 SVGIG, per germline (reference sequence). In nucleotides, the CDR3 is TGTGCCTGGAGTGATAGGGCTGGGGCCAACGTCCTGACTTTC. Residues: CAWSDRAGANVLTF.

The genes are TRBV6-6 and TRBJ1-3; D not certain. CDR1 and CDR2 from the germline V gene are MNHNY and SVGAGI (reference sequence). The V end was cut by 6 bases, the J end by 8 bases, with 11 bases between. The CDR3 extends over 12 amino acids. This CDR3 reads CASSPDDYTIYF. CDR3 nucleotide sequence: TGTGCCAGCAGCCCCGACGACTACACCATATATTTT.

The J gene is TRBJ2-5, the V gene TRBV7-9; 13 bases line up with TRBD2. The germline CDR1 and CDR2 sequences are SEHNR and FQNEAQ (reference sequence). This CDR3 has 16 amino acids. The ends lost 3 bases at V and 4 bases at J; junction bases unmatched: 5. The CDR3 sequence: CASSFGLAGVRETQYF. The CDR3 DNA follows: TGTGCCAGCAGCTTCGGACTAGCGGGAGTAAGAGAGACCCAGTACTTC.

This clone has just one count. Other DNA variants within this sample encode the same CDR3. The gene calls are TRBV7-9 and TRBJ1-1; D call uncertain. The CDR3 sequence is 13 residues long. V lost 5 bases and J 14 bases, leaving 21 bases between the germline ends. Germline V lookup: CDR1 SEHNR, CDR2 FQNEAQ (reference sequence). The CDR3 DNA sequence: TGTGCCAGCAGCCTCTATTTTACGGCTGGAGCCTTCTTT. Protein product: CASSLYFTAGAFF.

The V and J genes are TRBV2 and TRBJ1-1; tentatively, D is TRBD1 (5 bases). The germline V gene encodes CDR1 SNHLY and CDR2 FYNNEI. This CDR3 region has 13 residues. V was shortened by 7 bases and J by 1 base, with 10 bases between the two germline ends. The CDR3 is CASKGTANTEAFF. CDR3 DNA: TGTGCCAGCAAGGGGACGGCGAACACTGAAGCTTTCTTT. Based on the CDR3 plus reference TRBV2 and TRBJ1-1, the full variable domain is EPEVTQTPSHQVTQMGQEVILRCVPISNHLYFYWYRQILGQKVEFLVSFYNNEISEKSEIFDDQFSVERPDGSNFTLKIRSTKLEDSAMYFCASKGTANTEAFFGQGTRLTVV.

The CDR3 sequence is CATREARRPVETQYF. The CDR3 DNA reads TGTGCCACTCGTGAAGCCCGGCGGCCAGTGGAGACCCAGTACTTC. The V gene is TRBV28, the J gene TRBJ2-5; D gene unclear. The germline V gene has CDR1 MDHEN and CDR2 SYDVKM. The CDR3 sequence is 15 residues long. Trimming removed 10 bases at V and 5 bases at J, with 23 bases between.

This CDR3 reads CASSEGDRFYGYTF. CDR3 nucleotide sequence: TGTGCCAGCAGTGAAGGGGACAGGTTCTATGGCTACACCTTC. The chain is built from TRBV2 and TRBJ1-2; 8 bases agree with TRBD1. Germline assignment: CDR1 SNHLY and CDR2 FYNNEI. V was clipped by 1 base and J by 4 bases; unmatched bases: 2. The CDR3 has 14 amino acids.

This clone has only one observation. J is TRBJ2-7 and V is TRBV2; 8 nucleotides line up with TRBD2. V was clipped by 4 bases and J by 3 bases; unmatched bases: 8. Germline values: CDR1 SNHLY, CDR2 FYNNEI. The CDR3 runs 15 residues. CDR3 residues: CASSVSGGGIYEQYF. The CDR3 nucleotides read TGTGCCAGCAGTGTTTCAGGCGGGGGGATCTACGAGCAGTACTTC.

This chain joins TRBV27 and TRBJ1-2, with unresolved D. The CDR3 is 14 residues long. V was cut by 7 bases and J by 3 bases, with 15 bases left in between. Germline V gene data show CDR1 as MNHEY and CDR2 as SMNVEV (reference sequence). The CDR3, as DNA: TGTGCCAGCAAAACCGCTCAAGACCACTATGGCTACACCTTC. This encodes CASKTAQDHYGYTF.

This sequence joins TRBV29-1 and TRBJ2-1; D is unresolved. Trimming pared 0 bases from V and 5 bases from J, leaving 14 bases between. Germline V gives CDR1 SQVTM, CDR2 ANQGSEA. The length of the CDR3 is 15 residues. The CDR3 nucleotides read TGCAGCGTTGAAGATCCGGCTAGACTCCACAATGAGCAGTTCTTC. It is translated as CSVEDPARLHNEQFF.

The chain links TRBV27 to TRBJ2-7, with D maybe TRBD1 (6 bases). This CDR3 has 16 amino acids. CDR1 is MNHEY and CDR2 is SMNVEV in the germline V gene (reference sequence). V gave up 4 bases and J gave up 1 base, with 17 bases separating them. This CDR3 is CASSSSWGPLSYEQYF. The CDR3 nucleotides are TGTGCCAGCAGTTCTAGCTGGGGGCCCTTATCCTACGAGCAGTACTTC.

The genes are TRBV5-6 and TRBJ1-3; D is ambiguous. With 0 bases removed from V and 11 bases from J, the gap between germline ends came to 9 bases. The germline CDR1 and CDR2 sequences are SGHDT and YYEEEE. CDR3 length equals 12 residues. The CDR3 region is CASSLGSGSIYF. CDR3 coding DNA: TGTGCCAGCAGCTTGGGGAGTGGTTCCATATATTTT.

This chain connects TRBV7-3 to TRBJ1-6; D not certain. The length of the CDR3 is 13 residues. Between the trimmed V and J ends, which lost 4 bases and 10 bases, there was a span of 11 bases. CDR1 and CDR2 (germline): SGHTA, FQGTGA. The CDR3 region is CASSSSGGSPLHF. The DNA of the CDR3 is TGTGCCAGCAGCTCCAGCGGAGGATCACCCCTCCACTTT.

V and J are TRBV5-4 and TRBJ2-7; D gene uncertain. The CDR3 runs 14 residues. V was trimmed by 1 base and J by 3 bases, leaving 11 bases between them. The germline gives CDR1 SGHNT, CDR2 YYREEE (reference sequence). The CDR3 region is CASSLFLGNYEQYF. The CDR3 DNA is TGTGCCAGCAGCTTGTTCCTAGGCAACTACGAGCAGTACTTC.

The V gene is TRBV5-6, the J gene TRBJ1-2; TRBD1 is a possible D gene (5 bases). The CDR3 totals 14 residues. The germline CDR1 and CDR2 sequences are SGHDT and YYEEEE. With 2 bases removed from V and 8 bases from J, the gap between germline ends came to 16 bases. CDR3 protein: CASSFLLGTGGYTF. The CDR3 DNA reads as TGTGCCAGCAGCTTTTTGTTGGGGACGGGCGGCTACACCTTC. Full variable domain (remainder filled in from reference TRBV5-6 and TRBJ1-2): DAGVTQSPTHLIKTRGQQVTLRCSPKSGHDTVSWYQQALGQGPQFIFQYYEEEERQRGNFPDRFSGHQFPNYSSELNVNALLLGDSALYLCASSFLLGTGGYTFGSGTRLTVV.

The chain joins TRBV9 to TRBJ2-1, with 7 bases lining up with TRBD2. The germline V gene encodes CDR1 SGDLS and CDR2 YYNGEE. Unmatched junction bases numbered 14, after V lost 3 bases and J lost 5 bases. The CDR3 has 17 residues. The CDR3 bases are TGTGCCAGCAGCGACCACGGGGGGAATACCCCCAACAATGAGCAGTTCTTC. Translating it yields CASSDHGGNTPNNEQFF.

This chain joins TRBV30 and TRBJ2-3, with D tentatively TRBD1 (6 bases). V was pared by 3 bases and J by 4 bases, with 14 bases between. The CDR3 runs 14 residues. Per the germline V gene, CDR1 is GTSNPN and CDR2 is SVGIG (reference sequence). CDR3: CAWSPAGAADTQYF. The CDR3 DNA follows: TGTGCCTGGAGCCCGGCAGGGGCGGCAGATACGCAGTATTTT.

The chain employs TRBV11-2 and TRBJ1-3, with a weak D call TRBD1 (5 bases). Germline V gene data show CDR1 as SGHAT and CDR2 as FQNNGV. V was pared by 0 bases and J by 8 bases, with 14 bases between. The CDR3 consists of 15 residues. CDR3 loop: CASSLDPQGWHTIYF. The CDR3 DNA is TGTGCCAGCAGCTTAGATCCCCAGGGTTGGCACACCATATATTTT. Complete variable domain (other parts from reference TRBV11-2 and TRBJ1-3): EAGVAQSPRYKIIEKRQSVAFWCNPISGHATLYWYQQILGQGPKLLIQFQNNGVVDDSQLPKDRFSAERLKGVDSTLKIQPAKLEDSAVYLCASSLDPQGWHTIYFGEGSWLTVV.

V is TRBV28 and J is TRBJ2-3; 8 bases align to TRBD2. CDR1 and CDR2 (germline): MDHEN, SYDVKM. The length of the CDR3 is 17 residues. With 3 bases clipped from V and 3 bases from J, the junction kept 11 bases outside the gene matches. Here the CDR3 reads CASSFRGVAGMTDTQYF. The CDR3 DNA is TGTGCCAGCAGTTTTAGAGGGGTAGCGGGGATGACAGATACGCAGTATTTT.

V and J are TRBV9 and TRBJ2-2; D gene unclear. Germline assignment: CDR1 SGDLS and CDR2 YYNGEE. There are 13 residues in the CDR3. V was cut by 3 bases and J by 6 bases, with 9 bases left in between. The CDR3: CASSASFAGELFF. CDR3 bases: TGTGCCAGCAGCGCCTCATTTGCCGGGGAGCTGTTTTTT.

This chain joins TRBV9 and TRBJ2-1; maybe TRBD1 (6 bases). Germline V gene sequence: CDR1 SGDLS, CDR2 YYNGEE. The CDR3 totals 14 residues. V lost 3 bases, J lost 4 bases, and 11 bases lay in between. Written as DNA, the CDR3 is TGTGCCAGCAGCGGGACTGACAGGTACAATGAGCAGTTCTTC. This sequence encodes CASSGTDRYNEQFF. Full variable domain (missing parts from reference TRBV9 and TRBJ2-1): DSGVTQTPKHLITATGQRVTLRCSPRSGDLSVYWYQQSLDQGLQFLIQYYNGEERAKGNILERFSAQQFPDLHSELNLSSLELGDSALYFCASSGTDRYNEQFFGPGTRLTVL.

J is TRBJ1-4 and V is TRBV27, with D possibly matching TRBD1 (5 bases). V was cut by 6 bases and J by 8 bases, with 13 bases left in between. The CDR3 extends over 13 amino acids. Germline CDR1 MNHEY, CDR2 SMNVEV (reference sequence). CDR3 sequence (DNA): TGTGCCAGCAGAGGGGTATTGGAAGAAAAACTGTTTTTT. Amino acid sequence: CASRGVLEEKLFF.